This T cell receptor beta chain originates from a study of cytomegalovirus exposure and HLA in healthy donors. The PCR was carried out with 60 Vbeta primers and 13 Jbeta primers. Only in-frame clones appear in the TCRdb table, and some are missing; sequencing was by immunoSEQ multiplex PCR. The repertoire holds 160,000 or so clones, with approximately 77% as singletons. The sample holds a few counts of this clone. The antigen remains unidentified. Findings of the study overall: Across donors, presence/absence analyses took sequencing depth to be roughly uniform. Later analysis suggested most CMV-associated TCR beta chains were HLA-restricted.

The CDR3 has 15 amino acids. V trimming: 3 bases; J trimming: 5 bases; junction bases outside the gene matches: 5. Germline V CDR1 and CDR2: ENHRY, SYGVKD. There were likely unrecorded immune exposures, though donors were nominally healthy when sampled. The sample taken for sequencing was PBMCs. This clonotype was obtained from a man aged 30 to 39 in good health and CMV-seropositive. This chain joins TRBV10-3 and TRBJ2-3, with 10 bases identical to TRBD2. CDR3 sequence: CAISDQRGGLDTQYF. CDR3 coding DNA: TGTGCCATCAGTGATCAGCGGGGGGGATTAGATACGCAGTATTTT.